The clone carrying this TCR beta chain appeared a few times. The use of a sample-barcoded 5' primer and a J-beta primer mix characterized a second PCR of roughly 6 to 12 cycles. Via MiXCR, TCRdb re-called the 5' RACE reads, giving one row per CDR3 protein. The sample yields about 1.4 million distinct CDR3 sequences, almost 60% seen once. The germline CDR1 and CDR2 sequences are DFQATT and SNEGSKA (reference sequence). This CDR3 is built from 17 residues. V shed 1 base and J shed 6 bases, with 24 bases lying between them. The data stem from a study of blood T cells in healthy people across ages. The TCR originated in a man in his late teens or twenties in good health. The chain couples TRBV20-1 to TRBJ2-5; tentatively, D is TRBD1 or TRBD2 (5 bases each). The sample taken for sequencing was blood. As DNA, the CDR3 is TGCAGTGCTAGAGGGTTGGGTAGCGATTGGGGGATGAAGACCCAGTACTTC. It codes for CSARGLGSDWGMKTQYF.